The entry below describes one TCR beta chain. Its antigen target is currently unknown. Base qualities are not provided; no much larger clone lies one nucleotide away. Libraries were made using PCR. At the Johns Hopkins FTIC core, DNA from the cultured CD4+ T cells underwent TCR sequencing with the Oncomine TCR Beta short-read assay. The QIAamp micro DNA kit was used to extract genomic DNA from the cultured CD4+ T cells. Oncomine TCR Beta libraries from cultured CD4+ T cells were pooled with unique dual indexes and sequenced on an Illumina iSeq 100. For the original study's pipeline: Non-productive sequences were removed, and CDR3s that did not start with C, did not end with F or W, or were shorter than 7 amino acids were discarded. Antigen-specific clonotypes were identified with the MANAFEST web application by comparing peptide-stimulated wells with reference and other culture wells. Positive clones required FDR below 0.05, an odds ratio above 5, and productive frequency above 0.1% in at least two of three replicate wells. A clonotype counted as cross-reactive if it showed significant expansion both in the SARS-CoV-2 spike wells and in at least one common cold coronavirus spike condition. CDR3 homology was assessed with Levenshtein distances (stringdist) and unrooted phylogenetic trees (ape) in R version 3.6.1. TCRdb reprocessed the public reads (quality trimming at Q25 with fastp, clone calling with MiXCR) and kept in-frame beta chains. CDR3 protein sequences are deduplicated, and each keeps its most common genes and DNA. The V and J calls were not made by the authors but by TCRdb's processing. Recorded for this sample are some 13,000 distinct CDR3 sequences; approximately 58% of them occurred a single time. Around 10% of the sample comes from the top ten.

V is cut by 4 bases and J by 4 bases, and the space between the germline ends is 13 bases. CDR1 and CDR2 (SNHLY, FYNNEI) derive from the germline V gene. From the cysteine up to the phenylalanine, the CDR3 has a length of 14 residues. Only the CDR3 DNA is retained, 42 bases long and in frame from the first base. This record belongs to a study of vaccination and CD4 T cells after COVID-19 (dated 2022 in TCRdb). About the study as a whole: Every convalescent patient had a positive nasal swab PCR test for SARS-CoV-2, with mild disease in roughly 10 patients and severe disease in one. In control cultures, a CEFX viral epitope pool was used as positive control, an HIV-1 Nef peptide pool was used as negative control, or no peptide was added. The convalescent cohort comprised six males and four females, including two Hispanic individuals, seven Caucasians, two Asians and one multiracial person. Post-vaccine blood samples were taken a median of around 77 days after the second vaccine dose, with a range of roughly 13 to 250 days. The cultures were stimulated with overlapping spike peptide pools from SARS-CoV-2 and from the common cold coronaviruses HCoV-NL63, HCoV-OC43 and HCoV-229E. Each participant got two doses of either the Pfizer-BioNTech BNT162b2 vaccine (n=8) or the Moderna mRNA-1273 vaccine (n=2). Post-COVID blood samples were collected from convalescent patients a median of roughly 100 days after diagnosis, with a range of about 30 to 180 days. In under twelve COVID-19 convalescent patients and a few infection-naive healthy vaccine recipients, researchers compared the spike-specific CD4+ TCR repertoire from before mRNA vaccination with the repertoire from after.

The meaning of the sample's treatment or condition label: 10-day PBMC culture with coronavirus spike peptide pools or control peptides (ViraFEST assay). To expand antigen-specific T cells with peptide pools and then pick out the expanded clonotypes through TCR sequencing, the study relied on the ViraFEST assay. The convalescent patients' positive SARS-CoV-2 PCR tests were from March to December 2020, which was before the Alpha, Beta and Delta variants emerged in the United States. Each well held millions of PBMCs cultured in IMDM containing roughly 5% human AB serum and approximately 9.8 IU/ml IL-2, with 7.5 to 10 ug/ml peptide pools added. Half of the culture medium was replaced with fresh IL-2-containing medium on days 3 and 7. CD4+ T cells were isolated after approximately ten days of culture through negative selection using the EasySep CD4+ T cell isolation kit. Ficoll-Paque Plus gradient centrifugation was used to isolate PBMCs from whole blood, and the isolated PBMCs were then either used fresh or cryopreserved at -140C. Culture conditions were generally each tested in triplicate wells.

What the research found in general, with its limitations: The number of convalescent patients in the study was relatively small, and the study did not examine early timepoints following natural infection. Although the median number of SARS-CoV-2-reactive clonotypes went up from 20 to 25 after infection to 35 to 40 after vaccination, the increase was not significant. Of the vaccine-specific clones found in convalescent patients, nearly all (304 of 307) were mono-reactive for SARS-CoV-2 spike instead of being cross-reactive with common cold coronaviruses. Among the post-vaccine SARS-CoV-2-reactive clones in convalescent patients, a median around 86% showed up only after vaccination, which suggests vaccine-specific priming.

The rearranged chain carries TRBV2 and TRBJ1-1; TRBD1 is a possible D gene, resting on 6 matching bases. Sequenced here: CD4+ T cells from blood, cultured in vitro, sampled before SARS-CoV-2 vaccination. The sequence came from a human donor who had recovered from COVID-19. The DNA reads TGTGCCAGCAGTGCGGGGGGCGCGGGCACTGAAGCTTTCTTT. It encodes CASSAGGAGTEAFF. Supplemented by the reference TRBV2 and TRBJ1-1 proteins around the CDR3, the complete variable domain is EPEVTQTPSHQVTQMGQEVILRCVPISNHLYFYWYRQILGQKVEFLVSFYNNEISEKSEIFDDQFSVERPDGSNFTLKIRSTKLEDSAMYFCASSAGGAGTEAFFGQGTRLTVV.